Below, 23 T cell receptor beta chains from the same sample are listed, as sequenced in a study of T cells after yellow fever vaccination. TCRdb redid the calling of the 5' RACE reads with MiXCR, one entry per CDR3 protein. The data hold about 340,000 distinct CDR3 sequences, with 12% observed a single time. This sample comprised CD4+ T cells sorted from PBMCs, obtained 15 days after the yellow fever booster vaccination. The receptor set was obtained from a man aged 18-30 years who received the YFV17D yellow fever vaccine.

V usage is TRBV7-8 and J usage is TRBJ2-2, with a tentative D call TRBD1 (5 bases). V dropped 1 base and J dropped 10 bases, with 10 bases sitting between them. Germline V gene lookup returns CDR1 SGHVS and CDR2 FQNEAQ. This CDR3 contains 13 residues. CDR3 DNA sequence: TGTGCCAGCAGCTTAGAGCGCAGGGAGGAGCTGTTTTTT. It yields the protein CASSLERREELFF.

This clonotype has just one count. The V call is TRBV5-1, the J call TRBJ1-4; D is undetermined. Trimming pared 0 bases from V and 3 bases from J, leaving 15 bases between. Germline-derived CDR1 and CDR2 are SGHRS and YFSETQ. CDR3 size: 17 residues. Here the CDR3 DNA reads TGCGCCAGCAGCTTGGCCCCTTCGACAAGGTCTAATGAAAAACTGTTTTTT. Protein sequence: CASSLAPSTRSNEKLFF.

This clonotype was detected ten times or more. J is TRBJ2-1 and V is TRBV12-3 or TRBV12-4, with D possibly being TRBD2 (6 bases). The CDR3 has 15 residues. Trimming took 6 bases from V and 6 from J, leaving 18 bases between them. CDR3 residues: CASSPPRTEGNEQFF. The CDR3 DNA is TGTGCCAGCAGCCCTCCCCGGACGGAGGGCAATGAGCAGTTCTTC.

The V and J genes are TRBV3-1 and TRBJ2-3, with D unresolved. The length of the CDR3 is 13 residues. V lost 3 bases, J lost 8 bases, and 12 bases lay in between. Looked up from germline, CDR1 is LGHDT and CDR2 is YNNKEL (reference sequence). The CDR3 here is CASSHPPRVTQYF. The CDR3 nucleotides are TGTGCCAGCAGCCACCCCCCCCGGGTTACGCAGTATTTT.

The chain combines TRBV27 with TRBJ1-2; TRBD1 matches 9 bases. Germline-derived CDR1 and CDR2 are MNHEY and SMNVEV (reference sequence). The J segment lost 8 bases and the V segment lost 2 bases, leaving 6 bases of the junction unmatched. The CDR3 sequence is 14 residues long. CDR3 nucleotides: TGTGCCAGCAGTTTAGGGGGACAGGGAGTAGGCTACACCTTC. Translation: CASSLGGQGVGYTF.

V is TRBV2 and J is TRBJ1-1; D ambiguous. Trimming shortened V by 5 bases and J by 1 base, and 8 bases separated the two germline ends. Germline V gene lookup returns CDR1 SNHLY and CDR2 FYNNEI. The CDR3 is 13 residues long. Written as DNA, the CDR3 is TGTGCCAGCAGTTGGAATGAGAACACTGAAGCTTTCTTT. This gives the protein CASSWNENTEAFF.

This clonotype was counted a few times. The V call is TRBV3-1, the J call TRBJ1-1; no clear D gene. The V and J ends lost 3 bases and 2 bases respectively, with 10 bases between them. This CDR3 is built from 14 residues. Per germline, CDR1 LGHDT and CDR2 YNNKEL (reference sequence). In DNA form, the CDR3 reads TGTGCCAGCAGCCACCACAGAGATAACACTGAAGCTTTCTTT. Its translation: CASSHHRDNTEAFF.

This sequence joins TRBV7-2 and TRBJ1-5, with 7 bases aligning to TRBD1. Germline trimming cut 2 bases from V and 5 bases from J; bases unmatched to any gene: 3. This CDR3 comprises 14 residues. Germline V gene data show CDR1 as SGHTA and CDR2 as FQGNSA. CDR3 DNA: TGTGCCAGCAGCTTAAGTACAGGGGATCAGCCCCAGCATTTT. Protein sequence: CASSLSTGDQPQHF. Full variable domain (outside the CDR3, taken from reference TRBV7-2 and TRBJ1-5): GAGVSQSPSNKVTEKGKDVELRCDPISGHTALYWYRQSLGQGLEFLIYFQGNSAPDKSGLPSDRFSAERTGGSVSTLTIQRTQQEDSAVYLCASSLSTGDQPQHFGDGTRLSIL.

The chain joins TRBV12-3 or TRBV12-4 to TRBJ2-3, with D uncertain. The CDR3 runs to 15 residues. Trimming shortened V by 3 bases and J by 3 bases, and 13 bases separated the two germline ends. The CDR3, as DNA: TGTGCCAGCAGTTTCGGCAACCTTAGGACAGATACGCAGTATTTT. Translation gives CASSFGNLRTDTQYF.

This clonotype was observed a handful of times. The V call is TRBV3-1, the J call TRBJ2-7; either TRBD1 or TRBD2 may supply D (5 bases each). This CDR3 contains 14 residues. Germline CDR1 LGHDT, CDR2 YNNKEL (reference sequence). V was clipped by 6 bases and J by 0 bases, with 12 bases between them. In DNA form, the CDR3 reads TGTGCCAGCAGACGGGGACCGAACTCCTACGAGCAGTACTTC. Its translation is CASRRGPNSYEQYF.

Only a few counts were recorded for this clonotype. The chain has TRBV4-2 and TRBJ2-1; D is possibly TRBD1 or TRBD2 (6 bases each). The CDR3 is 14 amino acids. Germline V lookup: CDR1 LGHNA, CDR2 YNFKEQ. Trimming took off 0 bases at V and 10 bases at J, with 13 bases between the two ends. The CDR3 DNA follows: TGTGCCAGCAGCCAAGAAACCGGGGGCCGAGAGCAGTTCTTC. It encodes CASSQETGGREQFF.

This chain uses TRBV24-1 with TRBJ2-5; D is tentatively TRBD1 or TRBD2 (6 bases each). V lost 3 bases, J lost 5 bases, and 15 bases lay in between. Germline V gene lookup returns CDR1 KGHDR and CDR2 SFDVKD. The CDR3 totals 15 residues. The CDR3 is CATSDQREGGETQYF. CDR3 nucleotide sequence: TGTGCCACCAGTGATCAACGAGAAGGGGGGGAGACCCAGTACTTC.

This chain joins TRBV7-2 and TRBJ2-1; the D gene could be TRBD1 or TRBD2 (5 bases each). Trimming took off 4 bases at V and 8 bases at J, with 18 bases between the two ends. CDR3 length equals 15 residues. Germline V CDR1 and CDR2: SGHTA, FQGNSA. The CDR3 is CASSSTPLGVDEQFF. In DNA form, the CDR3 reads TGTGCCAGCAGCTCAACCCCATTGGGGGTGGATGAGCAGTTCTTC.

The chain combines TRBV12-3 or TRBV12-4 with TRBJ1-2, with D uncertain. Trimming cost V 6 bases and J 3 bases, with 14 bases left between them. There are 14 residues in the CDR3. The DNA for the CDR3 is TGTGCCAGCAGAAGGTCGGTTGCTGACTATGGCTACACCTTC. This sequence encodes CASRRSVADYGYTF.

This clonotype turned up a few times. The CDR3 nucleotides read TGTGCCAGCAGCCCTGGACGGGGGCTACTGGAAAAACTGTTTTTT. Its protein is CASSPGRGLLEKLFF. V usage is TRBV9 and J usage is TRBJ1-4; maybe TRBD1 (6 bases). This CDR3 comprises 15 residues. CDR1 and CDR2 from the germline V gene are SGDLS and YYNGEE. Trimming removed 4 bases from V and 8 bases from J, with 18 bases in between.

This clonotype was picked up a small number of times. This chain links TRBV4-1 with TRBJ1-5; D possibly corresponds to TRBD1 (6 bases). Germline lookup yields CDR1 MGHRA and CDR2 YSYEKL. Between the trimmed V and J ends, which lost 5 bases and 9 bases, there was a span of 11 bases. CDR3 length: 12 amino acids. CDR3 residues: CASSSEGGPQHF. The CDR3 region has the DNA TGCGCCAGCAGCTCTGAGGGGGGGCCCCAGCATTTT.

This chain joins TRBV11-2 and TRBJ2-3; 9 bases align to TRBD2. Germline lookup yields CDR1 SGHAT and CDR2 FQNNGV. J was trimmed by 4 bases and V by 8 bases; bases with no gene match: 13. The CDR3 sequence is 16 residues long. CDR3 coding DNA: TGTGCCAGCGGCAGAGGCGGGGGGGGTTTGGCAGATACGCAGTATTTT. Amino acids: CASGRGGGGLADTQYF.

The rearrangement uses TRBV6-2 or TRBV6-3 and TRBJ2-1, with 11 bases matching TRBD2. V lost 0 bases and J lost 2; bases outside the gene matches: 12. Germline-derived CDR1 and CDR2 are MNHEY and SVGEGT. The CDR3 consists of 20 residues. The CDR3 reads CASSYSLGSGGAWTYNEQFF. The DNA for the CDR3 is TGTGCCAGCAGTTACTCACTCGGTAGCGGGGGGGCTTGGACCTACAATGAGCAGTTCTTC.

The chain has TRBV28 and TRBJ2-1; 8 bases agree with TRBD2. Trimming removed 6 bases from V and 7 bases from J; junction bases left unmatched: 11. The CDR3 extends over 15 amino acids. Per the germline V gene, CDR1 is MDHEN and CDR2 is SYDVKM. In DNA form, the CDR3 reads TGTGCCAGCAGCTATCTTAGGCGGGGGGTAAATGAGCAGTTCTTC. Translating it yields CASSYLRRGVNEQFF.

This clonotype was seen just once. The CDR3 DNA follows: TGCGCCAGCAGCTTAGGGGACAGGGTTTCTGACGAGCAGTACTTC. Its translation is CASSLGDRVSDEQYF. The chain recombines TRBV5-1 with TRBJ2-7; 9 nucleotides agree with TRBD1. Germline CDR1 and CDR2: SGHRS and YFSETQ. This CDR3 has 15 residues. V was clipped by 2 bases and J by 5 bases; unmatched bases: 8.

The chain uses TRBV10-3 and TRBJ2-3; possibly TRBD1 or TRBD2 for D (6 bases each). The ends were cut back, 10 bases at V and 5 bases at J, with 22 bases in the middle. The CDR3 is 15 amino acids. Germline CDR1 reads ENHRY; CDR2 reads SYGVKD. CDR3 bases: TGTGCCAGCAGATCCGGGGGCCAGGCCGAAGATACGCAGTATTTT. Its protein is CASRSGGQAEDTQYF.

This clonotype was seen a handful of times. This rearrangement joins TRBV5-1 to TRBJ2-7; 7 positions match TRBD1. V lost 4 bases, J lost 6 bases, and 10 bases stayed unmatched. Germline V gives CDR1 SGHRS, CDR2 YFSETQ. There are 14 residues in the CDR3. This chain's CDR3 is CASSPTGIKPEQYF. DNA for the CDR3: TGCGCCAGCAGCCCGACAGGGATTAAGCCCGAGCAGTACTTC.

This clonotype occurred many times. The gene calls are TRBV4-3 and TRBJ2-2; D remains ambiguous. The CDR3 loop spans 11 amino acids. Germline V gives CDR1 LGHNA, CDR2 YSLEER. Trimming removed 5 bases at V and 7 bases at J, with 5 bases between. In nucleotides, the CDR3 is TGCGCCAGCAGCTGGCGCGGGGAGCTGTTTTTT. Translating it yields CASSWRGELFF.